This T cell receptor beta chain derives from a study of shared clonotypes between healthy human individuals. Study at large: A donor's plate count was three for CD4 naive and three for CD4 memory; CD8 naive had two and CD8 memory one. Study results and caveats: Non-shared clonotypes showed lower generation probabilities than clonotypes common to all four donors.

Germline V gene lookup returns CDR1 SGHDT and CDR2 YYEEEE. V was cut by 3 bases and J by 7 bases, with 13 bases left in between. The CDR3 is 13 amino acids. Sequenced by immunoSEQ multiplex PCR; TCRdb stores in-frame clones only, minus some. Found here are approximately 2,200,000 clones, about 93% of them singletons; the top ten hold roughly 1.8%. In regard to this clone: Its specificity is unknown.

The naive CD8 subset, CD45RO-negative cells positively selected for CCR7, excluded terminally differentiated effector memory CD45RA+ cells. Healthy HIV-negative adults without recent acute infections or vaccinations served as donors. The V gene is TRBV5-6, the J gene TRBJ1-1, with a weak D call TRBD1 (5 bases). The sequence came from a man younger than 30 in good health. Some clones in this sample may be carry-over from other donors' samples. Sequencing was performed on naive CD8+ T cells from PBMCs. The CDR3, as DNA: TGTGCCAGCAGCTGGGGAGGAGGGGTTGAAGCTTTCTTT. Amino acids: CASSWGGGVEAFF.